The 4 T cell receptor beta chains presented below share a single source sample, sequenced in a study of blood T cell repertoires in COVID-19. Produced via immunoSEQ multiplex PCR; TCRdb's table is partial and in-frame only. The sample consists of roughly 150,000 clones, roughly 93% of them appearing once. Sequences were obtained from peripheral blood. Receptors originate from a man aged 18 to 29 with COVID-19, enrolled during active disease.

V usage is TRBV6-1 and J usage is TRBJ1-1; 7 positions agree with TRBD1. Germline V CDR1 and CDR2: MNHNS, SASEGT. The V and J ends lost 0 bases and 4 bases, in that order; junction bases with no gene match: 5. CDR3 size: 15 residues. The CDR3 region is CASSEAPTGFTEAFF. CDR3 sequence (DNA): TGTGCCAGCAGTGAAGCCCCGACAGGGTTCACTGAAGCTTTCTTT.

The CDR3 spells CASSAGTGGEAFF. The CDR3, as DNA: TGTGCCAGCAGCGCCGGGACGGGGGGCGAAGCTTTCTTT. This rearrangement joins TRBV11-2 to TRBJ1-1; tentative D call: TRBD1 (6 bases). The germline V and J ends were trimmed by 5 bases and 8 bases, with 15 bases remaining between them. CDR3 size: 13 residues. Germline V gene lookup returns CDR1 SGHAT and CDR2 FQNNGV.

The DNA of the CDR3 is TGTGCCAGCAGTACCACAGGGGGCAGAGTTGGTAATGAAAAACTGTTTTTT. This sequence encodes CASSTTGGRVGNEKLFF. This chain uses TRBV28 with TRBJ1-4; 9 nucleotides line up with TRBD1. Germline trimming cut 5 bases from V and 4 bases from J; bases unmatched to any gene: 11. The CDR3 spans 17 residues. The germline CDR1 and CDR2 sequences are MDHEN and SYDVKM.

This chain uses TRBV4-1 with TRBJ1-1; no clear D gene. Trimming removed 1 base at V and 4 bases at J, with 13 bases between. The CDR3 runs 15 residues. The germline gives CDR1 MGHRA, CDR2 YSYEKL. Here the CDR3 reads CASSQAPLPGTEAFF. CDR3 nucleotides: TGCGCCAGCAGCCAAGCCCCGCTTCCGGGCACTGAAGCTTTCTTT.